These T cell receptor beta chains were read from a single sample in a study of T cell changes during pregnancy in multiple sclerosis. TCRdb's copy holds only in-frame clones and misses some; the assay was immunoSEQ multiplex PCR. The sample holds some 64,000 clones, around 90% seen once. Material: peripheral blood, obtained in the first trimester of pregnancy. The receptors stem from a female donor in good health, enrolled as a control in a pregnancy study. The conserved cysteine and the conserved F or W are not part of the CDR3 here.

j_call: TRBJ1-2; v_call: TRBV4-3; cdr3_aa: ASSQDGHPSNYGYT
j_call: TRBJ2-1; v_call: TRBV7-2; cdr3_aa: ASSFGGQNEQF
j_call: TRBJ2-1; v_call: TRBV25-1; cdr3_aa: ASRRAGTPDNEQF
j_call: TRBJ1-4; v_call: TRBV5-6; cdr3_aa: ASSLVGQANEKLF
j_call: TRBJ1-2; v_call: TRBV5-4; cdr3_aa: ASSSDRGNGYT
j_call: TRBJ1-2; v_call: TRBV21-1; cdr3_aa: ASSKENRANYGYT
j_call: TRBJ2-1; v_call: TRBV30; cdr3_aa: AWAVLSYNEQF
j_call: TRBJ2-7; v_call: TRBV4-1; cdr3_aa: ASSAGAGGYEQY
j_call: TRBJ1-6; v_call: TRBV5-4; cdr3_aa: ASSWGDSYYNSPLH
j_call: TRBJ1-1; v_call: TRBV27; cdr3_aa: ASTKGGGGGTEAF
j_call: TRBJ2-1; v_call: TRBV5-6; cdr3_aa: ASSPDGGRNEQF
j_call: TRBJ1-2; v_call: TRBV5-4; cdr3_aa: ASSSGGFPYGYT
j_call: TRBJ2-5; v_call: TRBV5-1; cdr3_aa: ASSLSSGGASETQY
j_call: TRBJ2-6; v_call: TRBV7-6; cdr3_aa: ASSRGSTDAPTSGANVLT
j_call: TRBJ2-1; v_call: TRBV6-4; cdr3_aa: ASSDSGTSSYNEQF
j_call: TRBJ1-2; v_call: TRBV5-6; cdr3_aa: ASSSGPGQGMQYGYT
j_call: TRBJ2-1; v_call: TRBV18; cdr3_aa: ASSPQGGFNEQF
j_call: TRBJ2-1; v_call: TRBV13; cdr3_aa: ASSLVGGGMNEQF
j_call: TRBJ2-2; v_call: TRBV7-6; cdr3_aa: ASSLALPAGGLAGELF
j_call: TRBJ2-1; v_call: TRBV5-4; cdr3_aa: ASSPDRGRGVF
j_call: TRBJ1-2; v_call: TRBV4-3; cdr3_aa: ASSQENRGLYGYT
j_call: TRBJ1-1; v_call: TRBV4-3; cdr3_aa: ASSQAFPTEAF
j_call: TRBJ1-1; v_call: TRBV7-2; cdr3_aa: ASSFTTGRIMDTEAF
j_call: TRBJ1-2; v_call: TRBV19; cdr3_aa: ASSAGTYGYT
j_call: TRBJ1-6; v_call: TRBV4-1; cdr3_aa: ASSLGQDSPLH
j_call: TRBJ2-7; v_call: TRBV11-3; cdr3_aa: ASSKQSGNEQY
j_call: TRBJ2-1; v_call: TRBV11-3; cdr3_aa: ASSSISAQGVNEQF
j_call: TRBJ2-5; v_call: TRBV9; cdr3_aa: ASSATGGKTQY
j_call: TRBJ2-3; v_call: TRBV27; cdr3_aa: ASRLRTSGTDTQY
j_call: TRBJ2-7; v_call: TRBV25-1; cdr3_aa: ASSEVPGTGVYEQY
j_call: TRBJ1-1; v_call: TRBV19; cdr3_aa: ASSLRVGDTEAF
j_call: TRBJ2-5; v_call: TRBV19; cdr3_aa: ASSDGGDETQY
j_call: TRBJ2-5; v_call: TRBV9; cdr3_aa: ASSVAGGETQY
j_call: TRBJ2-7; v_call: TRBV19; cdr3_aa: ASSAGTIGYEQY
j_call: TRBJ1-1; v_call: TRBV6-6; cdr3_aa: ASSYWDRGGTEAF
j_call: TRBJ1-2; v_call: TRBV7-9; cdr3_aa: ASTPEEGNYGYT
j_call: TRBJ1-5; v_call: TRBV10-3; cdr3_aa: AINPTGGDQPQH
j_call: TRBJ2-1; v_call: TRBV10-3; cdr3_aa: AIRNSGGISDNEQF
j_call: TRBJ1-2; v_call: TRBV11-2; cdr3_aa: ASSLDGLQGWGYT
j_call: TRBJ1-1; v_call: TRBV7-9; cdr3_aa: ASSLDAAGTEAF
j_call: TRBJ1-1; v_call: TRBV9; cdr3_aa: ASSGTGPNTEAF